The rows below give T cell receptor beta chains drawn from one sample of a study of blood T cell repertoires in COVID-19. Clones were read by immunoSEQ multiplex PCR, and TCRdb kept only the in-frame ones, dropping some. Altogether fewer than 300,000 clones are present, around 87% being singletons, with the ten largest covering under 2.5%. The source material was peripheral blood. These receptors all stem from a woman aged 50 to 65 with acute or convalescent COVID-19. Each CDR3 is given with its conserved first and last residue. Some rows mark clone size as missing; the rest say once, few, many or name a class of expanded clone.

v_call,j_call,clone_size,cdr3_aa
TRBV6-5,TRBJ2-7,.,CASSYSISYEQYF
TRBV5-1,TRBJ2-1,.,CASSLAAGTSYEQFF
TRBV19,TRBJ2-7,once,CASSVPAGGEIKPYEQYF
TRBV25-1,TRBJ2-1,.,CASSEYPGSYNEQFF
TRBV5-1,TRBJ2-1,.,CASSLMSGTYNEQFF
TRBV11-3,TRBJ2-2,.,CASSLAYRGLGTGELFF
TRBV18,TRBJ1-5,.,CASSPWSTPTGSHQPQHF
TRBV27,TRBJ2-3,.,CASSFMRGSTDTQYF
TRBV3-1/TRBV3-2,TRBJ2-7,.,CASSRGRDHEQYF
TRBV28,TRBJ1-2,.,CASSLLDRGMATYGYTF
TRBV3-1/TRBV3-2,TRBJ2-1,.,CASSQEEGRGNEQFF
TRBV5-1,TRBJ1-1,.,CASSSQGADTEAFF
TRBV28,TRBJ2-1,.,CASSSSLGLAGGVEQFF
TRBV7-2,TRBJ2-3,.,CASSLGLAGGADTQYF
TRBV2,TRBJ1-5,.,CASGQGKGQPQHF
TRBV18,TRBJ2-7,.,CASSPLPGLVGGYEQYF
TRBV29-1,TRBJ2-3,.,CSVEGTGVGGPADTQYF
TRBV18,TRBJ1-5,.,CASSEGLNQPQHF
TRBV21-1,TRBJ2-7,.,CASSKGYRKSYEQYF
TRBV28,TRBJ2-7,.,CASSLFGGRASEQYF
TRBV28,TRBJ1-2,.,CASSRAGAQGGYTF
TRBV10-3,TRBJ1-1,.,CAISPGQGASEAFF
TRBV6-5,TRBJ2-3,.,CASSPSRGKVDTQYF
TRBV2,TRBJ1-6,few,CASSEHPTGVNSPLHF
TRBV6-1,TRBJ1-2,.,CASSEVSEYYGYTF
TRBV2,TRBJ2-7,once,CASSKGQGGYEQYF